This TCR beta chain was documented in a study of T cell therapy after organ transplantation. Study-wide background: T cells were expanded 2 to 3 weeks with 30 CMV class I/II epitopes.

Comments on this clone: The antigen remains unidentified.

Time point described: 20-29 weeks after completion of therapy. Data came from immunoSEQ multiplex PCR; TCRdb stores just in-frame clones and leaves some out. The sample has 20,000 to 25,000 clones, around 84% seen once. CDR1 is SGHNT, CDR2 YYREEE, per germline (reference sequence). V lost 4 bases and J lost 5, with 4 bases in between. The CDR3 totals 11 residues. The specimen was CD8+ T cells from blood, collected after autologous CMV-specific T cell therapy. The rearrangement uses TRBV5-4 and TRBJ2-1; D uncertain. The sequence was obtained from a human patient who had received a solid organ transplant and had CMV disease. Some T cells may arise from the graft donor. The DNA of the CDR3 is TGTGCCAGCAGCGGCGACAATGAGCAGTTCTTC. Translation gives CASSGDNEQFF.